One TCR beta chain is described in this entry. Its target is not known. The data were taken from a study of CD4 T cells in relation to SARS-CoV-2 and coronaviruses. Produced via immunoSEQ multiplex PCR; TCRdb's table is partial and in-frame only. The sample has roughly 29,000 clones; approximately 78% are singletons. CD4+ T cells from unexposed donors were obtained before the COVID-19 pandemic (2011-2018). The cells were cultured for approximately 10 days before CD4+ T cells were isolated. Germline V CDR1 and CDR2: LGHNA, YNFKEQ. The length of the CDR3 is 14 residues. V was trimmed by 0 bases and J by 4 bases, leaving 9 bases between them.

This clonotype was sampled from a human donor in good health. The genes are TRBV4-2 and TRBJ1-1; no clear D. Sequenced: CD4+ T cells from PBMCs, cultured in vitro. The chain's CDR3 is CASSQDGGSTEAFF. The DNA for the CDR3 is TGTGCCAGCAGCCAAGATGGAGGGAGCACTGAAGCTTTCTTT.